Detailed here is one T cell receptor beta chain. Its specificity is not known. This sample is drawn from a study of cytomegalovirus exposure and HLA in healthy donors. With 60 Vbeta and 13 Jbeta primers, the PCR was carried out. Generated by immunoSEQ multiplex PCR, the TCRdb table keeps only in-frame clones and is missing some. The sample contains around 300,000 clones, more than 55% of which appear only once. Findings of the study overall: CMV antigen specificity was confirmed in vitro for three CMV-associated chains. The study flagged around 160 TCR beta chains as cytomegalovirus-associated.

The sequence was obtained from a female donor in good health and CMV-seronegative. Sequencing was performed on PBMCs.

The DNA of the CDR3 is TGTGCCAGCAGGCTACACCCGGGGGAGCAGTTCTTC. This codes for CASRLHPGEQFF. V is TRBV28 and J is TRBJ2-1, with a possible D match to TRBD2 (5 bases). CDR3 length: 12 amino acids. The V end was cut by 6 bases, the J end by 10 bases, with 13 bases between. Germline CDR1 MDHEN, CDR2 SYDVKM.